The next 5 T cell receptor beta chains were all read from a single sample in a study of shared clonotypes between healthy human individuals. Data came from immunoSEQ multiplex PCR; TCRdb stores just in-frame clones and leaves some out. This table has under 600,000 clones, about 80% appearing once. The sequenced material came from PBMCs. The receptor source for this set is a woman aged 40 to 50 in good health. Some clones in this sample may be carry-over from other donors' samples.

The DNA for the CDR3 is TGTGCCAGTAGTATCCGGGGGGTAAACGAGCAGTACTTC. It yields the protein CASSIRGVNEQYF. The rearrangement links TRBV19 to TRBJ2-7; 7 bases line up with TRBD2. The CDR3 extends over 13 amino acids. Trimming took 3 bases from V and 5 from J; bases not matched to a gene: 4. Germline-derived CDR1 and CDR2 are LNHDA and SQIVND (reference sequence).

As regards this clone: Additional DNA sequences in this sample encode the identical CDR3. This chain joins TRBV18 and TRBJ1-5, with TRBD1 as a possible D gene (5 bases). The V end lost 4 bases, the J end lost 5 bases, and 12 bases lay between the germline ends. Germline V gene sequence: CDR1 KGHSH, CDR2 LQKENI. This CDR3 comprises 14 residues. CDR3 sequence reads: CASSRQGGDQPQHF. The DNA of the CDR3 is TGTGCCAGCTCACGGCAGGGAGGGGATCAGCCCCAGCATTTT.

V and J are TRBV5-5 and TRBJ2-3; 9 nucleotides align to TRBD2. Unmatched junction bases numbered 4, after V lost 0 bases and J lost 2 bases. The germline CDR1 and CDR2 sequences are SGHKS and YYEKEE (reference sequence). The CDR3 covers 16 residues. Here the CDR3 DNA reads TGTGCCAGCAGCTTGGGTAGCGGGAGTATCACAGATACGCAGTATTTT. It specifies CASSLGSGSITDTQYF. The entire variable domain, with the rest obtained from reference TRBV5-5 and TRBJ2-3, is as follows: DAGVTQSPTHLIKTRGQQVTLRCSPISGHKSVSWYQQVLGQGPQFIFQYYEKEERGRGNFPDRFSARQFPNYSSELNVNALLLGDSALYLCASSLGSGSITDTQYFGPGTRLTVL.

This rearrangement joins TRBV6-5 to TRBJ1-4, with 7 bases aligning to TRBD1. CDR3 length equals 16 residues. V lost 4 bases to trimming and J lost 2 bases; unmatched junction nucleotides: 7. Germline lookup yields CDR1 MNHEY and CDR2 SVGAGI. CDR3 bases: TGTGCCAGCAGTTCCCCAGGGGGTGATACTAATGAAAAACTGTTTTTT. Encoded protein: CASSSPGGDTNEKLFF.

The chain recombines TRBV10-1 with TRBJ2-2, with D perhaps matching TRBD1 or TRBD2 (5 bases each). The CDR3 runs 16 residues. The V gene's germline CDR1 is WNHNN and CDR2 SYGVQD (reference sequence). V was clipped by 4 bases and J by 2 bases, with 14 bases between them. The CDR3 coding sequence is TGCGCCAGCAGTGGGGCCGGGACGGCTAACACCGGGGAGCTGTTTTTT. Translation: CASSGAGTANTGELFF.